Reported below is one TCR beta chain. Its target is not known. This CDR3 region has 17 residues. These data originate in a study of cytomegalovirus exposure and HLA in healthy donors. Notes on the study in general: Despite most TCR sequences being rare, some public TCRs occurred in many donors.

A multiplex PCR was run with 60 Vbeta primers and 13 Jbeta primers. Repertoires were generated with immunoSEQ multiplex PCR, while TCRdb's copy carries only in-frame clones and drops some. The sample lists some 180,000 clones, around 78% occurring once. Sample: PBMCs. V and J are TRBV21-1 and TRBJ2-7; TRBD2, the table's D call, lacks a check against the DNA. TRBV21-1 constitutes a pseudogene. This clonotype was sampled from a young woman in good health and CMV-seropositive. CDR3 sequence (DNA): TGTGCCAGCAGCATAAGTGGGCGGCGGGGGGACTCCTACGAGCAGTACTTC. Translating gives CASSISGRRGDSYEQYF.